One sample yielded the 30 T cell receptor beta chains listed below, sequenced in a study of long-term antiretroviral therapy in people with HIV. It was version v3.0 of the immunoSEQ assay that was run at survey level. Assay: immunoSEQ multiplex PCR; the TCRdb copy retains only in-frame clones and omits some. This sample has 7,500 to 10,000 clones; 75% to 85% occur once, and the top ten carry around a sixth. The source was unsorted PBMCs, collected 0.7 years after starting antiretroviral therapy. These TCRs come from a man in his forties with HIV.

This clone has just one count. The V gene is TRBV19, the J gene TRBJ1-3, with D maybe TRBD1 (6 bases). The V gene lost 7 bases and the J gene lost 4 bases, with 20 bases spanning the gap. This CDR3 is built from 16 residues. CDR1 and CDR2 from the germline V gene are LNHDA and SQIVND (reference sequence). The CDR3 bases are TGTGCCAGTACCAAACTTATGGGGGCGTCCGGAAACACCATATATTTT. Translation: CASTKLMGASGNTIYF.

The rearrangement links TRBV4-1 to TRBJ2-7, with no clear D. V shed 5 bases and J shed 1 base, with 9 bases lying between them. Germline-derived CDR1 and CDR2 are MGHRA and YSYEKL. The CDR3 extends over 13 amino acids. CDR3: CASSKGNSYEQYF. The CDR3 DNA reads TGCGCCAGCAGCAAAGGAAATTCCTACGAGCAGTACTTC.

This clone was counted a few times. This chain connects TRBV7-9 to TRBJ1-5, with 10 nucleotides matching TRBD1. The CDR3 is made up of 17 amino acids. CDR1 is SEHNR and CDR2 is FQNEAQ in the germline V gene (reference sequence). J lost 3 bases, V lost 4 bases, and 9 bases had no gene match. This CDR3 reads CASSYRTGQGPNQPQHF. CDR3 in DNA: TGTGCCAGCAGCTACAGAACGGGACAGGGGCCCAATCAGCCCCAGCATTTT. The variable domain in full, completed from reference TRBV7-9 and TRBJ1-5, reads DTGVSQNPRHKITKRGQNVTFRCDPISEHNRLYWYRQTLGQGPEFLTYFQNEAQLEKSRLLSDRFSAERPKGSFSTLEIQRTEQGDSAMYLCASSYRTGQGPNQPQHFGDGTRLSIL.

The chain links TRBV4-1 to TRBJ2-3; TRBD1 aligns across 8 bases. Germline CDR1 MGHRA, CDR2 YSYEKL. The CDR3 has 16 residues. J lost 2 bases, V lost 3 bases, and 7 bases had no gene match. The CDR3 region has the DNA TGCGCCAGCAGCCACGGGACAGGACGATACACAGATACGCAGTATTTT. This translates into CASSHGTGRYTDTQYF.

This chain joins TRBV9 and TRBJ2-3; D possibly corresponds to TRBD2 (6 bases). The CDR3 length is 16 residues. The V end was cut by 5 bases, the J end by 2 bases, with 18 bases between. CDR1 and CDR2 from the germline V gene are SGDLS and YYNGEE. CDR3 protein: CASSPASGVVTDTQYF. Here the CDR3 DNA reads TGTGCCAGCAGTCCCGCGTCGGGGGTAGTCACAGATACGCAGTATTTT.

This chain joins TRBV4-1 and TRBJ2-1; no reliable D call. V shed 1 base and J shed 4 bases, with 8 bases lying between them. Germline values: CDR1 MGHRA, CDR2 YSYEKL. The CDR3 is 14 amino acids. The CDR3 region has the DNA TGCGCCAGCAGCCAAGCGAGAGTTTACAATGAGCAGTTCTTC. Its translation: CASSQARVYNEQFF.

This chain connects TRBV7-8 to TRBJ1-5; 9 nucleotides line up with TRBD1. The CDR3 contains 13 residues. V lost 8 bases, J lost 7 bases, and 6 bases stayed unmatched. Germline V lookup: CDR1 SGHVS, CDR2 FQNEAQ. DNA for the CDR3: TGTGCCAGCTCAACAGGGGGCAGACAGCCCCAGCATTTT. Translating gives CASSTGGRQPQHF.

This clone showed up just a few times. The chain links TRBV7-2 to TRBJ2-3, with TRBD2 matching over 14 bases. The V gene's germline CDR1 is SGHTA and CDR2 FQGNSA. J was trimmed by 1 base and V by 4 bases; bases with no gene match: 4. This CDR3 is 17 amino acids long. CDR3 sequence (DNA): TGTGCCAGCAGCTCTGGACTAGCGGGAGGCCGCACAGATACGCAGTATTTT. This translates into CASSSGLAGGRTDTQYF.

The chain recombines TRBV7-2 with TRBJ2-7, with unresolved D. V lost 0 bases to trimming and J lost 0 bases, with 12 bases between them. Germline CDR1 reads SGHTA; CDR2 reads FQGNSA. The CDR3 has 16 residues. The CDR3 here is CASSLAQTGTSYEQYF. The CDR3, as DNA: TGTGCCAGCAGCTTAGCGCAGACGGGTACCTCCTACGAGCAGTACTTC.

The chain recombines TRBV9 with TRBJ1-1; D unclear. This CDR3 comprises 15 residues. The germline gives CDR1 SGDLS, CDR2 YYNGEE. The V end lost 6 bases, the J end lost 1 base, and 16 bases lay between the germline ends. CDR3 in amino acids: CASTISDIGNTEAFF. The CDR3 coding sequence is TGTGCCAGCACGATTTCGGATATCGGGAACACTGAAGCTTTCTTT.

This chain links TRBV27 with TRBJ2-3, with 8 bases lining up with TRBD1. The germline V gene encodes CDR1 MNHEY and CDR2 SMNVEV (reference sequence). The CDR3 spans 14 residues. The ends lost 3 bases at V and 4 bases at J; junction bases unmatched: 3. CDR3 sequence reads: CASSLQGASDTQYF. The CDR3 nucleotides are TGTGCCAGCAGTTTGCAGGGGGCGTCAGATACGCAGTATTTT.

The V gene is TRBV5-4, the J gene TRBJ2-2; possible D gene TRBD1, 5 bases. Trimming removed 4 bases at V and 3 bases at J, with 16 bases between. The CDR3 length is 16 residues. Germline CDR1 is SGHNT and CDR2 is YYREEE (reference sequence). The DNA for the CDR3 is TGTGCCAGCAGCCCGACAGCCTCCGTTTACACCGGGGAGCTGTTTTTT. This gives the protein CASSPTASVYTGELFF.

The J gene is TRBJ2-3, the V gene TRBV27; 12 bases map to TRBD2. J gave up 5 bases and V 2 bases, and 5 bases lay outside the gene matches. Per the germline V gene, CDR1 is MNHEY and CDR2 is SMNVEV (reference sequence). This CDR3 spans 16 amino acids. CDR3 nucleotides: TGTGCCAGCAGTTTAACTAGCGGGAGGTTCGGAGATACGCAGTATTTT. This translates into CASSLTSGRFGDTQYF.

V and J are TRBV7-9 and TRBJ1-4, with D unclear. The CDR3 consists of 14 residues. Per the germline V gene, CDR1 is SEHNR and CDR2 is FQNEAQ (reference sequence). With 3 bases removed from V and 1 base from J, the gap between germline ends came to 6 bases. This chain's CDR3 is CASSLTETNEKLFF. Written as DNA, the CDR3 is TGTGCCAGCAGCTTGACGGAAACTAATGAAAAACTGTTTTTT.

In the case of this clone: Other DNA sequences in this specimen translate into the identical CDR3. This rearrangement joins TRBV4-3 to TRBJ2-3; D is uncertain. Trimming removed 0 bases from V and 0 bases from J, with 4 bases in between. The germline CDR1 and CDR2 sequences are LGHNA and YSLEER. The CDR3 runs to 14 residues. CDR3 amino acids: CASSQDRSTDTQYF. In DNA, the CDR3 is TGCGCCAGCAGCCAAGACAGAAGCACAGATACGCAGTATTTT.

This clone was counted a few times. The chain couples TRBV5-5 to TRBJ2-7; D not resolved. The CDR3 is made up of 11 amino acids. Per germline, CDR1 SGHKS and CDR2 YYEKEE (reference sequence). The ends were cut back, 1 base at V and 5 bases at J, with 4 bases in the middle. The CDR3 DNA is TGTGCCAGCAGCTTGAAGGACGAGCAGTACTTC. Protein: CASSLKDEQYF.

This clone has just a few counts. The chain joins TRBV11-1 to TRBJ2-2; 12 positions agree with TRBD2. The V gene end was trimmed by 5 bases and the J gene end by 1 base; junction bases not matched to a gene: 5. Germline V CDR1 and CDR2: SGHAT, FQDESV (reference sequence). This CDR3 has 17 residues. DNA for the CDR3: TGTGCCAGCAGCCTAGGGACTAGCGGGTGGAACACCGGGGAGCTGTTTTTT. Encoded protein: CASSLGTSGWNTGELFF.

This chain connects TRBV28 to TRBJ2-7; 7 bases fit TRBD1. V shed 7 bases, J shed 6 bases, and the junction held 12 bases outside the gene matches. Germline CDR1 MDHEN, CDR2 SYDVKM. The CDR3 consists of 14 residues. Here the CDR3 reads CASTQSRTGGEQYF. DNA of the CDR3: TGTGCCAGCACGCAGTCGCGGACAGGTGGCGAGCAGTACTTC.

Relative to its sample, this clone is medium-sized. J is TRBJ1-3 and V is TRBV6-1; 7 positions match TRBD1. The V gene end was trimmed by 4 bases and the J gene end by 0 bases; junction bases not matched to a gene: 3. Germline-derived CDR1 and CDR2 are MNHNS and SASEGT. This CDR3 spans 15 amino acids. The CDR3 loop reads CASSGGTVSGNTIYF. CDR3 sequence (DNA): TGTGCCAGCAGTGGGGGGACAGTCTCTGGAAACACCATATATTTT.

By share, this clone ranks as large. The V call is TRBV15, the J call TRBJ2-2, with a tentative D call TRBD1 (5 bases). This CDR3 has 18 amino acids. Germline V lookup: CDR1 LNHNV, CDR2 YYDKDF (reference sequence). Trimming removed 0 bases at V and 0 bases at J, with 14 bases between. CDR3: CATSREGPRFTNTGELFF. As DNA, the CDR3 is TGTGCCACCAGCAGAGAGGGGCCACGTTTTACGAACACCGGGGAGCTGTTTTTT. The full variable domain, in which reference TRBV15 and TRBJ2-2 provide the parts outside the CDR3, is DAMVIQNPRYQVTQFGKPVTLSCSQTLNHNVMYWYQQKSSQAPKLLFHYYDKDFNNEADTPDNFQSRRPNTSFCFLDIRSPGLGDTAMYLCATSREGPRFTNTGELFFGEGSRLTVL.

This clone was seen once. The CDR3 sequence is CSAGTNTEAFF. The CDR3 DNA reads as TGCAGTGCTGGTACGAACACTGAAGCTTTCTTT. V gene TRBV20-1 combines with J gene TRBJ1-1; no firm D call. The V end lost 5 bases, the J end lost 1 base, and 5 bases lay between the germline ends. This CDR3 spans 11 amino acids. The V gene's germline CDR1 is DFQATT and CDR2 SNEGSKA (reference sequence).

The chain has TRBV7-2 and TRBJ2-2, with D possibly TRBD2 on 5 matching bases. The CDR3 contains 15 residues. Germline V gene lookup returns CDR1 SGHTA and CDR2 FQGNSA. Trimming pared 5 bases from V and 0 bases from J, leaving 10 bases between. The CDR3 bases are TGTGCCAGCAGCCTAAGCGGATCGAACACCGGGGAGCTGTTTTTT. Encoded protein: CASSLSGSNTGELFF.

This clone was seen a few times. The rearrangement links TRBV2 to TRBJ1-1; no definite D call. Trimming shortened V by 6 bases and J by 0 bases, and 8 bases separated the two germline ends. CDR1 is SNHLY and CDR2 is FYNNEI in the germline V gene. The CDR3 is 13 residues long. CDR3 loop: CASSVDVNTEAFF. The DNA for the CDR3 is TGTGCCAGCAGCGTAGACGTGAACACTGAAGCTTTCTTT.

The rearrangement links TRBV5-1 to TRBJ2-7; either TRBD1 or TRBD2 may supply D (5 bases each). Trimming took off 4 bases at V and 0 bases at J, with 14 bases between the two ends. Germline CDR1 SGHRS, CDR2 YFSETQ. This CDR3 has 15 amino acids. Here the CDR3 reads CASSRDGIYSYEQYF. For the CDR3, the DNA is TGCGCCAGCAGCCGGGACGGAATTTACTCCTACGAGCAGTACTTC.

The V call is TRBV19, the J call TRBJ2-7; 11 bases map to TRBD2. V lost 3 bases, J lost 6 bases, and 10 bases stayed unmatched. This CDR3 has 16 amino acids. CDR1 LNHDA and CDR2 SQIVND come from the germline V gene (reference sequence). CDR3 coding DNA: TGTGCCAGTAGTATCTGGGTAGCGGGAGGGCCCAGCGAGCAGTACTTC. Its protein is CASSIWVAGGPSEQYF. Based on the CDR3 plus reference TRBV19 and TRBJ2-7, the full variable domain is DGGITQSPKYLFRKEGQNVTLSCEQNLNHDAMYWYRQDPGQGLRLIYYSQIVNDFQKGDIAEGYSVSREKKESFPLTVTSAQKNPTAFYLCASSIWVAGGPSEQYFGPGTRLTVT.

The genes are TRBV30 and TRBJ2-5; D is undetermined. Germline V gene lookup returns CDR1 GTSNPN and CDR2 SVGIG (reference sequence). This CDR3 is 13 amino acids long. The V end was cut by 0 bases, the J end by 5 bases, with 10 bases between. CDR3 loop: CAWSVVVGETQYF. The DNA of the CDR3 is TGTGCCTGGAGTGTAGTTGTCGGTGAGACCCAGTACTTC.

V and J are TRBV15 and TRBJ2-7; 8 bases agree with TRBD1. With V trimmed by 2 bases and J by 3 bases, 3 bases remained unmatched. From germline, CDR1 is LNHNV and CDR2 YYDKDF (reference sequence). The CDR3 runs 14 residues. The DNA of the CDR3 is TGTGCCACCAGCAGAAGACAGGGGAACTACGAGCAGTACTTC. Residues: CATSRRQGNYEQYF.

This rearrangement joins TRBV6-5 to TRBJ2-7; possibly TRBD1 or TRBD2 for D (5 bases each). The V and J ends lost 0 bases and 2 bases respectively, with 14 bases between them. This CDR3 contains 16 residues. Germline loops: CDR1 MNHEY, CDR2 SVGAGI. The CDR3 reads CASSYSGTLSPYEQYF. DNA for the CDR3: TGTGCCAGCAGTTACTCAGGGACCCTGTCCCCCTACGAGCAGTACTTC.

The CDR3 sequence is CASSLASGGYEQYF. Here the CDR3 DNA reads TGTGCCAGCAGCTTAGCGAGCGGGGGATACGAGCAGTACTTC. V usage is TRBV11-2 and J usage is TRBJ2-7; 8 positions agree with TRBD2. Germline CDR1 and CDR2: SGHAT and FQNNGV. The CDR3 has 14 residues. V shed 1 base and J 4 bases; nucleotides not matched to a gene: 3. The whole variable domain, filled in from reference TRBV11-2 and TRBJ2-7, reads EAGVAQSPRYKIIEKRQSVAFWCNPISGHATLYWYQQILGQGPKLLIQFQNNGVVDDSQLPKDRFSAERLKGVDSTLKIQPAKLEDSAVYLCASSLASGGYEQYFGPGTRLTVT.

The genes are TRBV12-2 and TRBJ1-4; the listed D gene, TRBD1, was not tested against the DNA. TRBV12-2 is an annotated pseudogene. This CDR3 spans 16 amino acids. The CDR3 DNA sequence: TGTGCAAGTCGCTTAAACAGGGGGCGACCTAATGAAAAACTGTTTTTT. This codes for CASRLNRGRPNEKLFF.